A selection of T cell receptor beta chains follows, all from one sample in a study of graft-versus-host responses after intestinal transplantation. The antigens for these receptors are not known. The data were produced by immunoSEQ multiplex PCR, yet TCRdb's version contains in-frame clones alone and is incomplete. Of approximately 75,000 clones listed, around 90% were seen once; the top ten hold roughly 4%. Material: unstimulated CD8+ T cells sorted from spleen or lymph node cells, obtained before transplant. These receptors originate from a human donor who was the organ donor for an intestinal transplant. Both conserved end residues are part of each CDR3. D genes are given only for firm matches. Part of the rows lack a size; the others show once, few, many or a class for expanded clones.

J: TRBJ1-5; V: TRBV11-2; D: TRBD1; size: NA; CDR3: CASSPGTEVSSNQPQHF; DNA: TGTGCCAGCAGCCCCGGGACAGAGGTATCTAGCAATCAGCCCCAGCATTTT
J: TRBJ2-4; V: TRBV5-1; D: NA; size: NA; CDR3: CASSYWAGQGRGAKNIQYF; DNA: TGCGCCAGCAGCTACTGGGCGGGCCAAGGGCGGGGAGCCAAAAACATTCAGTACTTC
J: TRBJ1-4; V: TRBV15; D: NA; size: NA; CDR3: CATSREGQLGEKLFF; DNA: TGTGCCACCAGCAGAGAAGGACAGCTGGGTGAAAAACTGTTTTTT
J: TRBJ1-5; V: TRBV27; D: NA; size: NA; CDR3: CASSYSGNQPQHF; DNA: TGTGCCAGCAGTTACTCAGGGAATCAGCCCCAGCATTTT
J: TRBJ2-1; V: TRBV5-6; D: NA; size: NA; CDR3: CASSLRLAYNEQFF; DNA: TGTGCCAGCAGCTTGCGCCTAGCCTACAATGAGCAGTTCTTC
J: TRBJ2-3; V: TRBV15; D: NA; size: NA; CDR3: CATSRAPLAAGITDTQYF; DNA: TGTGCCACCAGCAGAGCCCCCCTAGCAGCAGGTATCACAGATACGCAGTATTTT
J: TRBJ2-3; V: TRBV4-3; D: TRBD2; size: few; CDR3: CASSQDLLAGGLEDRQYF; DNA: TGCGCCAGCAGCCAAGATCTTCTGGCGGGGGGCCTCGAGGATAGGCAGTATTTT
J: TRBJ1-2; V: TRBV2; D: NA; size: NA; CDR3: CANALQGSEYGYTF; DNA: TGTGCCAACGCCTTACAGGGTTCGGAGTATGGCTACACCTTC
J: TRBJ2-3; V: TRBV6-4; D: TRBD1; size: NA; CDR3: CASSEGQGTDTQYF; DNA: TGTGCCAGCAGTGAGGGACAGGGCACAGATACGCAGTATTTT
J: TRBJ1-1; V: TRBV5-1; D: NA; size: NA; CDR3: CASSIRQSLNTEAFF; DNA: TGCGCCAGCAGCATAAGACAGAGCCTGAACACTGAAGCTTTCTTT
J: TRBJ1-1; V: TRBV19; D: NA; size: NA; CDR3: CASSIGFGTEAFF; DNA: TGTGCCAGTAGTATAGGGTTCGGCACTGAAGCTTTCTTT
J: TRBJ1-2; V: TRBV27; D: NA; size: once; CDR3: CASSLGAKGPLYGYTF; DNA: TGTGCCAGCAGTTTGGGGGCGAAGGGTCCACTCTATGGCTACACCTTC
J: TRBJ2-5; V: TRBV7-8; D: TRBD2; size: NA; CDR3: CASSLDLRTSGEWETQYF; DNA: TGTGCCAGCAGCTTAGACCTCCGGACTAGCGGGGAGTGGGAGACCCAGTACTTC
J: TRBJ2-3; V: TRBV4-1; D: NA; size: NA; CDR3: CASSPVNGGGTDTQYF; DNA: TGCGCCAGCAGCCCCGTTAATGGCGGGGGCACAGATACGCAGTATTTT
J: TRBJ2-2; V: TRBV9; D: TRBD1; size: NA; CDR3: CASSLTGVNGELFF; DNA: TGTGCCAGCAGCCTAACAGGGGTCAACGGGGAGCTGTTTTTT
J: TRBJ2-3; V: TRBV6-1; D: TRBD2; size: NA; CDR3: CASSGRLAGGGDTQYF; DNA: TGTGCCAGCAGTGGTCGACTAGCGGGGGGAGGGGATACGCAGTATTTT
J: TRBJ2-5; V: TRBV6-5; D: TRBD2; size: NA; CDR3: CASNVAGGLQETQYF; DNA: TGTGCCTCCAACGTAGCGGGGGGTCTCCAAGAGACCCAGTACTTC
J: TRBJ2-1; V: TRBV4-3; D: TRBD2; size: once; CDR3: CASAAGGSYNEQFF; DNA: TGCGCCTCCGCGGCGGGGGGGTCCTACAATGAGCAGTTCTTC
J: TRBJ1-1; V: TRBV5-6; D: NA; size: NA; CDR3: CASSFAGAAFF; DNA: TGTGCCAGCAGCTTTGCGGGGGCAGCTTTCTTT
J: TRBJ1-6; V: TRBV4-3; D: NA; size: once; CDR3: CASSQTDRSYNSPLHF; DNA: TGCGCCAGCAGCCAGACAGACAGAAGTTATAATTCACCCCTCCACTTT
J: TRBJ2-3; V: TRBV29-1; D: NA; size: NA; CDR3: CSVVNRQGRRVATDTQYF; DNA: TGCAGCGTTGTAAACCGTCAGGGTCGGAGGGTGGCCACAGATACGCAGTATTTT
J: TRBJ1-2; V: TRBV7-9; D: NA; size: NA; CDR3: CASSPTENYGYTF; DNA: TGTGCCAGCAGCCCGACAGAGAACTATGGCTACACCTTC
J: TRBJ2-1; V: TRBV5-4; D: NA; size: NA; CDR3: CASSSYYGTRPGEQFF; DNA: TGTGCCAGCAGCTCATACTATGGGACTCGACCCGGTGAGCAGTTCTTC
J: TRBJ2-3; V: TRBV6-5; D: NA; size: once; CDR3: CASSSDSREPDTQYF; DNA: TGTGCCAGCAGCTCCGACTCACGGGAGCCAGATACGCAGTATTTT
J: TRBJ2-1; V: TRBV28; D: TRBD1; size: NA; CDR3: CASSSPTLTGDYNEQFF; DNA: TGTGCCAGCAGTTCTCCTACCCTCACAGGGGACTACAATGAGCAGTTCTTC
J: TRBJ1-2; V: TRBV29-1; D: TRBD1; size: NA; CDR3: CSVEDMRQGGVGYTF; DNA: TGCAGCGTTGAAGATATGAGACAGGGCGGGGTTGGCTACACCTTC
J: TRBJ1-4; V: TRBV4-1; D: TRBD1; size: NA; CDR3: CASSEWDRHEKLFF; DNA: TGCGCCAGCAGCGAATGGGACAGGCACGAAAAACTGTTTTTT
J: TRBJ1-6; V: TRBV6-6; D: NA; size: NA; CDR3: CATLDSYNSPLHF; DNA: TGTGCCACCCTAGACTCCTATAATTCACCCCTCCACTTT
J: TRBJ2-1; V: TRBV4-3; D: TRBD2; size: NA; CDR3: CASSQVLRGGTHNEQFF; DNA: TGCGCCAGCAGCCAAGTCCTTAGGGGAGGGACCCACAATGAGCAGTTCTTC
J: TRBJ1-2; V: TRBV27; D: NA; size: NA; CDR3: CASSSRSSGYTF; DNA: TGTGCCAGCAGTTCCCGGTCCTCGGGCTACACCTTC
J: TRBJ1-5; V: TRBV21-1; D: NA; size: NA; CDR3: CASERQKQPQHF; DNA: TGTGCCAGCGAAAGACAGAAACAGCCCCAGCATTTT
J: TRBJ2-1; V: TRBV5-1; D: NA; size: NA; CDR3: CASSFLGQSSYNEQFF; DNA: TGCGCCAGCAGCTTTCTGGGCCAAAGCTCCTACAATGAGCAGTTCTTC
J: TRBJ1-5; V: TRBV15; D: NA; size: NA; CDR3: CATSRDYGGTNQPQHF; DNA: TGTGCCACCAGCAGAGATTATGGAGGGACCAATCAGCCCCAGCATTTT